Below, 16 T cell receptor beta chains from the same sample are listed, as sequenced in a study of Ad26.COV2.S vaccination and SARS-CoV-2 variants. Indicated treatment: 15 to 20 received Ad26.COV2.S at low or high dose, single or two shots; about 5 received placebo; per-sample allocation not given. Sampling occurred on day 63 after the first vaccine or placebo injection. The data were produced by immunoSEQ multiplex PCR, yet TCRdb's version contains in-frame clones alone and is incomplete. The sample lists approximately 300,000 clones, 85% occurring once. Specimen: peripheral blood, collected in a trial of Ad26.COV2.S vaccine versus placebo. The receptors here all came from a person between 18 and 59 years old who received the Ad26.COV2.S COVID-19 vaccine or a placebo.

The rearrangement uses TRBV6-2 or TRBV6-3 and TRBJ2-1, with a tentative D call TRBD1 (6 bases). The germline gives CDR1 MNHEY, CDR2 SVGEGT. The CDR3 runs 15 residues. Deletions cut 6 bases from V and 1 base from J, with 13 bases between. As DNA, the CDR3 is TGTGCCAGCAGCCCAGGGGCGGCATCCTACAATGAGCAGTTCTTC. Protein sequence: CASSPGAASYNEQFF.

The rearrangement links TRBV7-6 to TRBJ2-5; no clear D gene. The CDR3 sequence is 14 residues long. V shed 5 bases and J shed 2 bases, with 12 bases lying between them. In germline, CDR1 is SGHVS, CDR2 FNYEAQ. The CDR3 nucleotides are TGTGCCAGCAGCGACGGACCGACGCAAGAGACCCAGTACTTC. Its protein is CASSDGPTQETQYF.

The chain combines TRBV29-1 with TRBJ1-2, with a tentative D call TRBD1 (5 bases). Trimming left V 7 bases short and J 4 bases short, with 13 bases between. CDR1 and CDR2 from the germline V gene are SQVTM and ANQGSEA. The CDR3 has 12 residues. As DNA, the CDR3 is TGCAGCGACTCACCCGGGGGCTATGGCTACACCTTC. Its protein is CSDSPGGYGYTF.

The V call is TRBV6-5, the J call TRBJ2-7; possible D gene TRBD2, 7 bases. Germline assignment: CDR1 MNHEY and CDR2 SVGAGI. Trimming shortened V by 0 bases and J by 0 bases, and 12 bases separated the two germline ends. This CDR3 comprises 16 residues. CDR3 sequence: CASSYSKRGGSYEQYF. The DNA of the CDR3 is TGTGCCAGCAGTTACTCCAAGAGGGGGGGCTCCTACGAGCAGTACTTC.

The J gene is TRBJ2-1, the V gene TRBV7-8, with D unresolved. CDR3 length: 12 residues. V dropped 1 base and J dropped 6 bases, with 4 bases sitting between them. Germline V gene lookup returns CDR1 SGHVS and CDR2 FQNEAQ. The CDR3 spells CASSLVVNEQFF. The CDR3 coding sequence is TGTGCCAGCAGCTTAGTGGTCAATGAGCAGTTCTTC.

The CDR3, as DNA: TGCGCCAGCAGCCGGACCCTTGGACAGGACTTCTATGGCTACACCTTC. As protein: CASSRTLGQDFYGYTF. The chain is built from TRBV5-1 and TRBJ1-2; the match to TRBD1 covers 7 bases. The J segment lost 4 bases and the V segment lost 4 bases, leaving 13 bases of the junction unmatched. CDR1 is SGHRS and CDR2 is YFSETQ in the germline V gene. This CDR3 is 16 amino acids long.

The rearrangement joins TRBV6-4 to TRBJ1-3; D is possibly TRBD1 (5 bases). V was pared by 7 bases and J by 3 bases, with 28 bases between. Germline CDR1 reads MRHNA; CDR2 reads SNTAGT. This CDR3 is 19 amino acids long. The CDR3 DNA reads as TGTGCCAGCATTAGAGTCAGGAACCTACGGGGGACGTATGGAAACACCATATATTTT. This sequence encodes CASIRVRNLRGTYGNTIYF.

This chain uses TRBV9 with TRBJ2-1, with no clear D. This CDR3 spans 15 amino acids. V was pared by 2 bases and J by 5 bases, with 14 bases between. Germline V gene lookup returns CDR1 SGDLS and CDR2 YYNGEE. The CDR3 DNA is TGTGCCAGCAGCGTCTCACTAATTAAGGACAATGAGCAGTTCTTC. This encodes CASSVSLIKDNEQFF.

The rearrangement uses TRBV20-1 and TRBJ2-7, with 7 positions matching TRBD1. Germline trimming cut 3 bases from V and 2 bases from J; bases unmatched to any gene: 7. Germline loops: CDR1 DFQATT, CDR2 SNEGSKA (reference sequence). CDR3 length: 14 amino acids. The chain's CDR3 is CSASGQVRTYEQYF. CDR3 in DNA: TGCAGTGCTAGTGGACAGGTACGAACCTACGAGCAGTACTTC.

J is TRBJ2-5 and V is TRBV10-3; D uncertain. CDR1 and CDR2 (germline): ENHRY, SYGVKD. This CDR3 is 12 amino acids long. V shed 5 bases and J shed 1 base, with 5 bases lying between them. CDR3 nucleotides: TGTGCCATCAGTATTTCCCAAGAGACCCAGTACTTC. Its protein product is CAISISQETQYF.

This clone was seen only once. The J gene is TRBJ1-5, the V gene TRBV6-1, with a weak D call TRBD1 (5 bases). Germline values: CDR1 MNHNS, CDR2 SASEGT. The V gene lost 2 bases and the J gene lost 6 bases, with 11 bases spanning the gap. CDR3 length: 14 amino acids. The CDR3 DNA sequence: TGTGCCAGCAGTGAATTGAGCAGGGCTCAGCCCCAGCATTTT. It is translated as CASSELSRAQPQHF.

The rearrangement uses TRBV5-4 and TRBJ1-4; no definite D call. Trimming pared 2 bases from V and 6 bases from J, leaving 17 bases between. Per the germline V gene, CDR1 is SGHNT and CDR2 is YYREEE (reference sequence). The CDR3 runs 16 residues. In DNA, the CDR3 is TGTGCCAGCAGCTTCTGGGCGGGTGGAAGAGATGAAAAACTGTTTTTT. This codes for CASSFWAGGRDEKLFF.

This clone has just one count. For the CDR3, the DNA is TGTGCCAGCAGCCCTCGTTTTGATCGGGAGCAGTTCTTC. Amino acid sequence: CASSPRFDREQFF. The chain carries TRBV11-2 and TRBJ2-1; no definite D call. The CDR3 runs to 13 residues. The germline V and J ends were trimmed by 5 bases and 10 bases, with 15 bases remaining between them. The germline CDR1 and CDR2 sequences are SGHAT and FQNNGV.

The chain uses TRBV9 and TRBJ2-1; D is perhaps TRBD1 (5 bases). Germline values: CDR1 SGDLS, CDR2 YYNGEE. This CDR3 spans 14 amino acids. Deletions cut 3 bases from V and 7 bases from J, with 14 bases between. CDR3 coding DNA: TGTGCCAGCAGCGCCGAAGGGGCCTTGAATGAGCAGTTCTTC. Encoded protein: CASSAEGALNEQFF.

The chain employs TRBV7-2 and TRBJ2-5, with D perhaps TRBD2 (5 bases). The V gene lost 1 base and the J gene lost 4 bases, with 13 bases spanning the gap. Germline CDR1 SGHTA, CDR2 FQGNSA. The CDR3 covers 15 residues. The CDR3 is CASSLEPSGRETQYF. The CDR3 nucleotides read TGTGCCAGCAGCTTAGAGCCGTCGGGGAGAGAGACCCAGTACTTC.

This clone was found a few times. V gene TRBV6-6 combines with J gene TRBJ1-2; no clear D. The germline CDR1 and CDR2 sequences are MNHNY and SVGAGI (reference sequence). Trimming cost V 5 bases and J 2 bases, with 9 bases left between them. The length of the CDR3 is 13 residues. The DNA for the CDR3 is TGTGCCAGCAGTACGGACGGGAACTATGGCTACACCTTC. Its protein is CASSTDGNYGYTF.